This T cell receptor (beta chain) was captured by sequencing in a study of blood T cell repertoires in COVID-19. Turning to the study itself: T cells, B-cell-depleted T cells, or PBMCs supplied cDNA or gDNA.

Sequenced by immunoSEQ multiplex PCR; TCRdb stores in-frame clones only, minus some. There are a few hundred thousand clones in the sample; 75% to 90% occur only once, and approximately 3% lies in the top ten. Source material: peripheral blood. The receptor comes from a woman aged 30 to 39 with active or convalescent COVID-19.

This CDR3 is CASSPGQGNYNEQFF. CDR3 DNA sequence: TGTGCCAGCAGCCCAGGACAGGGGAACTACAATGAGCAGTTCTTC. The genes are TRBV9 and TRBJ2-1; TRBD1 aligns across 9 bases. Losses at the gene ends were 4 bases for V and 3 bases for J; bases not matched to a gene: 5. This CDR3 spans 15 amino acids. Germline V gene lookup returns CDR1 SGDLS and CDR2 YYNGEE.